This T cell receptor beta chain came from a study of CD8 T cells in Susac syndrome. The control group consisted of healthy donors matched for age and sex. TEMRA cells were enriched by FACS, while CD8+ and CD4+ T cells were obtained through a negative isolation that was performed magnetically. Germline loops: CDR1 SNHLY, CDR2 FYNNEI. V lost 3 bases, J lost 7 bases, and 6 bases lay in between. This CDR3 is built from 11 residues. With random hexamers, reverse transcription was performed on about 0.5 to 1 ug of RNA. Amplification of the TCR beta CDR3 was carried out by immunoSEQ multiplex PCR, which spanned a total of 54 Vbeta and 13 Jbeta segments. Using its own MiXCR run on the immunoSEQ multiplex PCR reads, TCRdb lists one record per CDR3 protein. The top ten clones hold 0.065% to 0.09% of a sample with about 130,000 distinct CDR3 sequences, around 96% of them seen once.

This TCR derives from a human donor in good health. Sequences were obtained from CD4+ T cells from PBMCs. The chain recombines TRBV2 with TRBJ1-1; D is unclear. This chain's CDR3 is CASSDTREAFF. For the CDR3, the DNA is TGTGCCAGCAGTGATACACGTGAAGCTTTCTTT.